This TCR beta chain was recorded in a study of cytomegalovirus exposure and HLA in healthy donors. Study-wide background: A previous analysis identified 100 million or so unique TCR beta sequences derived from 180 million or so T cells. Study conclusions and caveats: Upon later analysis, TCR association rates were observed to vary by HLA locus, being highest for DRB1 and lowest for HLA-C. Another analysis was done later, and it associated 17,000 or so TCR beta sequences with HLA alleles at 0.05 false discovery rate. Reportedly, diagnosis of cytomegalovirus status by the classifier showed high specificity and sensitivity.

This clone occurred once. Antigen unknown. The junction had 5 bases not matched to a gene; V was cut back by 5 bases and J by 5 bases. Germline CDR1 SGHTA, CDR2 FQGTGA. The CDR3 extends over 14 amino acids. The PCR employed 60 Vbeta primers together with 13 Jbeta primers. Clones were sequenced by immunoSEQ multiplex PCR, and TCRdb holds only the in-frame ones, with some missing. The table has approximately 300,000 clones, 84% seen once. The TCR comes from a woman aged 40 to 50 in good health and CMV-seropositive. The chain has TRBV7-3 and TRBJ2-1; 8 nucleotides align to TRBD1. The sample consisted of PBMCs. The CDR3 is CASSPGGSDNEQFF. In DNA, the CDR3 is TGTGCCAGCAGCCCAGGGGGCTCGGACAATGAGCAGTTCTTC.